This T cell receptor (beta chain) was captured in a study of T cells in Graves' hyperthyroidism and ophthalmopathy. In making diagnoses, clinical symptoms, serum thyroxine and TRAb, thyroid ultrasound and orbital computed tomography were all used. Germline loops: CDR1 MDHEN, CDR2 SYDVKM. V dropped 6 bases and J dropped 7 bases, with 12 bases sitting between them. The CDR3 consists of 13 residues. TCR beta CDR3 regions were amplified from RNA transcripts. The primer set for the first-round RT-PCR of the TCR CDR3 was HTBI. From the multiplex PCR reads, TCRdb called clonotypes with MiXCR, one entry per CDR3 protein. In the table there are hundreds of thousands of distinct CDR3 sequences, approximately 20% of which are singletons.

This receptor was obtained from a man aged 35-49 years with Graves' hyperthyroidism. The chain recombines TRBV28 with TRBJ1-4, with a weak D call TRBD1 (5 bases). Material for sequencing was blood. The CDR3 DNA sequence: TGTGCCAGCAGCAAAGGGGATTCTGAAAAACTGTTTTTT. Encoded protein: CASSKGDSEKLFF.